The 28 T cell receptor beta chains below all came from one sample that was sequenced in a study of cytomegalovirus exposure and HLA in healthy donors. The PCR employed 60 Vbeta primers together with 13 Jbeta primers. TCRdb's table, derived via immunoSEQ multiplex PCR, lists solely in-frame clones and lacks some. The sample lists roughly 130,000 clones; approximately 80% were seen once. The specimen was PBMCs. The source of these receptors is a woman aged 18-35 years in good health and CMV-seropositive.

This chain joins TRBV5-4 and TRBJ2-1; D uncertain. Germline V CDR1 and CDR2: SGHNT, YYREEE (reference sequence). Trimming removed 0 bases from V and 1 base from J, with 11 bases in between. CDR3 length equals 16 residues. CDR3 nucleotide sequence: TGTGCCAGCAGCTTGGATGGCGGCCCATCCTACAATGAGCAGTTCTTC. Its protein product is CASSLDGGPSYNEQFF. The variable domain in full, with the rest retrieved from reference TRBV5-4 and TRBJ2-1, is ETGVTQSPTHLIKTRGQQVTLRCSSQSGHNTVSWYQQALGQGPQFIFQYYREEENGRGNFPPRFSGLQFPNYSSELNVNALELDDSALYLCASSLDGGPSYNEQFFGPGTRLTVL.

V is TRBV6-1 and J is TRBJ2-1, with 9 bases fitting TRBD1. Trimming took 5 bases from V and 0 from J; bases not matched to a gene: 8. The CDR3 contains 17 residues. Looked up from germline, CDR1 is MNHNS and CDR2 is SASEGT. This CDR3 is CASSKGQGLPSYNEQFF. The CDR3 DNA sequence: TGTGCCAGCAGTAAAGGACAGGGGTTACCCTCCTACAATGAGCAGTTCTTC.

The chain carries TRBV29-1 and TRBJ1-1; D perhaps matches TRBD1 (5 bases). The length of the CDR3 is 11 residues. Germline loops: CDR1 SQVTM, CDR2 ANQGSEA. Trimming pared 7 bases from V and 3 bases from J, leaving 9 bases between. DNA for the CDR3: TGCAGCGCCGACAGACACACTGAAGCTTTCTTT. Its protein product is CSADRHTEAFF. The full variable domain, its missing parts supplied by reference TRBV29-1 and TRBJ1-1, is SAVISQKPSRDICQRGTSLTIQCQVDSQVTMMFWYRQQPGQSLTLIATANQGSEATYESGFVIDKFPISRPNLTFSTLTVSNMSPEDSSIYLCSADRHTEAFFGQGTRLTVV.

This chain connects TRBV15 to TRBJ1-2; D not resolved. Per the germline V gene, CDR1 is LNHNV and CDR2 is YYDKDF (reference sequence). Trimming took 0 bases from V and 4 from J, leaving 12 bases between them. The CDR3 consists of 15 residues. The CDR3 DNA reads TGTGCCACCAGCAGAGATCGGGATCCTAGCTATGGCTACACCTTC. Protein product: CATSRDRDPSYGYTF.

The chain joins TRBV9 to TRBJ2-3; 10 bases align to TRBD2. The V gene end was trimmed by 0 bases and the J gene end by 2 bases; junction bases not matched to a gene: 6. The CDR3 has 17 residues. From germline, CDR1 is SGDLS and CDR2 YYNGEE. The CDR3 DNA sequence: TGTGCCAGCAGCGTAGCGATAGCGGGGGGTCCCACAGATACGCAGTATTTT. Residues: CASSVAIAGGPTDTQYF.

This clone has more than one count but fewer than ten. V and J are TRBV11-2 and TRBJ2-3; D possibly corresponds to TRBD1 (5 bases). V was shortened by 6 bases and J by 6 bases, with 16 bases between the two germline ends. The CDR3 spans 14 residues. CDR1 is SGHAT and CDR2 is FQNNGV in the germline V gene. The CDR3 region has the DNA TGTGCCAGCAGGGATACAGGTACGAGGGATACGCAGTATTTT. It specifies CASRDTGTRDTQYF.

With respect to this clone: The junction departs from germline at one end; a sequencing error may be responsible. V usage is TRBV7-9 and J usage is TRBJ1-1; D is possibly TRBD1 (6 bases). This CDR3 is 12 amino acids long. Per the germline V gene, CDR1 is SEHNR and CDR2 is FQNEAQ (reference sequence). DNA for the CDR3: TGTTCCAGCAGCCCGGGACACCTTGAAGCTTTCTTT. It encodes CSSSPGHLEAFF.

This clone occurred a few times. The CDR3 reads CSVEVGAISLNYGYTF. CDR3 nucleotides: TGCAGCGTTGAAGTGGGCGCGATATCCCTTAACTATGGCTACACCTTC. The rearrangement links TRBV29-1 to TRBJ1-2; D uncertain. Germline V CDR1 and CDR2: SQVTM, ANQGSEA. With 1 base removed from V and 1 base from J, the gap between germline ends came to 16 bases. The CDR3 is made up of 16 amino acids. Full variable domain (missing parts from reference TRBV29-1 and TRBJ1-2): SAVISQKPSRDICQRGTSLTIQCQVDSQVTMMFWYRQQPGQSLTLIATANQGSEATYESGFVIDKFPISRPNLTFSTLTVSNMSPEDSSIYLCSVEVGAISLNYGYTFGSGTRLTVV.

The V call is TRBV29-1, the J call TRBJ2-7, with 9 positions matching TRBD2. The ends lost 8 bases at V and 2 bases at J; junction bases unmatched: 4. The CDR3 loop spans 12 amino acids. Germline V gene lookup returns CDR1 SQVTM and CDR2 ANQGSEA. CDR3 in DNA: TGCAGCCATAGCGGGGGCCCCTACGAGCAGTACTTC. As protein: CSHSGGPYEQYF.

This clone has a single count. The chain combines TRBV7-9 with TRBJ1-2, with D possibly TRBD1 on 6 matching bases. CDR1 is SEHNR, CDR2 FQNEAQ, per germline (reference sequence). CDR3 length: 15 amino acids. V lost 0 bases, J lost 6 bases, and 14 bases lay in between. CDR3 coding DNA: TGTGCCAGCAGCTTAGCGGGGGCCGAGGGTCATGGCTACACCTTC. Its protein is CASSLAGAEGHGYTF.

The chain joins TRBV7-6 to TRBJ2-1, with 13 bases lining up with TRBD2. Unmatched junction bases numbered 12, after V lost 4 bases and J lost 6 bases. CDR1 and CDR2 (germline): SGHVS, FNYEAQ. The CDR3 sequence is 18 residues long. In DNA, the CDR3 is TGTGCCAGCAGCTATCGGACTAGCGGGGGAATCTTGGGCAATGAGCAGTTCTTC. Residues: CASSYRTSGGILGNEQFF.

This chain uses TRBV10-2 with TRBJ2-5, with 8 bases matching TRBD2. Germline trimming cut 2 bases from V and 4 bases from J; bases unmatched to any gene: 12. The length of the CDR3 is 17 residues. Germline CDR1 reads WSHSY; CDR2 reads SAAADI. The CDR3 sequence is CASSERDRLGGGETQYF. The CDR3 DNA is TGCGCCAGCAGTGAGCGGGACCGCCTCGGGGGGGGAGAGACCCAGTACTTC.

J is TRBJ2-3 and V is TRBV6-1, with 7 positions matching TRBD1. CDR1 and CDR2 from the germline V gene are MNHNS and SASEGT. The V segment lost 6 bases and the J segment 5 bases; nucleotides outside the gene matches: 11. The CDR3 contains 15 residues. Here the CDR3 reads CASSGIQGSGDTQYF. The CDR3 DNA is TGTGCCAGCAGCGGGATACAGGGGTCGGGAGATACGCAGTATTTT.

The CDR3 is CASSYSGGIEQFF. For the CDR3, the DNA is TGTGCCAGCAGTTACTCGGGGGGAATTGAGCAGTTCTTC. The genes are TRBV6-6 and TRBJ2-1, with D possibly being TRBD2 (6 bases). The germline CDR1 and CDR2 sequences are MNHNY and SVGAGI (reference sequence). Trimming shortened V by 0 bases and J by 9 bases, and 9 bases separated the two germline ends. CDR3 length equals 13 residues.

The V call is TRBV6-1, the J call TRBJ2-1; 9 bases agree with TRBD1. The germline gives CDR1 MNHNS, CDR2 SASEGT. V lost 5 bases to trimming and J lost 4 bases; unmatched junction nucleotides: 6. The CDR3 is 15 residues long. This CDR3 is CASSTGTGNYNEQFF. The CDR3, as DNA: TGTGCCAGCAGTACCGGGACAGGGAATTACAATGAGCAGTTCTTC.

This chain connects TRBV7-9 to TRBJ2-2, with unresolved D. V dropped 7 bases and J dropped 2 bases, with 17 bases sitting between them. The CDR3 has 16 residues. Germline V gene sequence: CDR1 SEHNR, CDR2 FQNEAQ (reference sequence). The CDR3 loop reads CASTTPPKSNTGELFF. CDR3 bases: TGTGCCAGCACCACCCCCCCGAAGAGCAACACCGGGGAGCTGTTTTTT.

This clone appeared a few times. This chain connects TRBV2 to TRBJ2-5; D is perhaps TRBD1 (6 bases). With 7 bases removed from V and 5 bases from J, the gap between germline ends came to 23 bases. Germline V gene lookup returns CDR1 SNHLY and CDR2 FYNNEI. This CDR3 region has 16 residues. The CDR3 DNA reads TGTGCCAGCACTGACACCAGGGGTGGGATTTCGGAGACCCAGTACTTC. It translates to CASTDTRGGISETQYF.

This clone was recorded only once. The chain uses TRBV19 and TRBJ2-5; D remains ambiguous. Matching the DNA end better, TRBJ2-7 makes the J call doubtful. Per the germline V gene, CDR1 is LNHDA and CDR2 is SQIVND (reference sequence). The CDR3 contains 11 residues. Here the CDR3 reads CASSNHYEQYF. For the CDR3, the DNA is TGTGCCAGTAGTAACCATTACGAGCAGTACTTC.

The chain has TRBV29-1 and TRBJ1-3; D unclear. Germline CDR1 reads SQVTM; CDR2 reads ANQGSEA. V was clipped by 0 bases and J by 4 bases, with 4 bases between them. The CDR3 extends over 12 amino acids. As DNA, the CDR3 is TGCAGCGTTGAAGACGGGGGAAACACCATATATTTT. The encoded protein is CSVEDGGNTIYF. The full variable domain, rest sourced from reference TRBV29-1 and TRBJ1-3, is SAVISQKPSRDICQRGTSLTIQCQVDSQVTMMFWYRQQPGQSLTLIATANQGSEATYESGFVIDKFPISRPNLTFSTLTVSNMSPEDSSIYLCSVEDGGNTIYFGEGSWLTVV.

This chain uses TRBV7-2 with TRBJ2-5; weak D call: TRBD1 (5 bases). The J call may be in error: the DNA end matches TRBJ2-7 better. The CDR3 runs 13 residues. Germline V gene sequence: CDR1 SGHTA, CDR2 FQGNSA. The CDR3 spells CASSFQGPYEQYF. DNA of the CDR3: TGTGCCAGCAGCTTCCAGGGTCCCTACGAGCAGTACTTC.

This sequence joins TRBV28 and TRBJ1-1; TRBD1 is a possible D gene (6 bases). V was clipped by 2 bases and J by 1 base, with 8 bases between them. The CDR3 is made up of 14 amino acids. In germline, CDR1 is MDHEN, CDR2 SYDVKM. The CDR3 sequence: CASSLSRGNTEAFF. DNA for the CDR3: TGTGCCAGCAGTTTAAGCAGGGGGAACACTGAAGCTTTCTTT.

The chain has TRBV7-9 and TRBJ2-5, with 8 bases aligning to TRBD2. The CDR3 covers 15 residues. Trimming removed 1 base from V and 2 bases from J; junction bases left unmatched: 3. Germline V gene lookup returns CDR1 SEHNR and CDR2 FQNEAQ (reference sequence). The CDR3 is CASSLVRGVQETQYF. CDR3 bases: TGTGCCAGCAGCTTAGTGCGGGGGGTACAAGAGACCCAGTACTTC.

J is TRBJ2-5 and V is TRBV25-1; D not certain. This CDR3 has 15 amino acids. Germline CDR1 is MGHDK and CDR2 is SYGVNS. V lost 1 base to trimming and J lost 5 bases, with 14 bases between them. This CDR3 reads CASSESLADLETQYF. The CDR3 bases are TGTGCCAGCAGTGAATCCTTGGCGGATCTGGAGACCCAGTACTTC.

This sequence joins TRBV28 and TRBJ1-5; 7 positions match TRBD1. The trim removed 6 bases at V and 5 bases at J, leaving 13 bases unmatched. The CDR3 is 16 amino acids. Looked up from germline, CDR1 is MDHEN and CDR2 is SYDVKM. For the CDR3, the DNA is TGTGCCAGCAGGAGCACGACAGGGAAGGACCATCAGCCCCAGCATTTT. Protein sequence: CASRSTTGKDHQPQHF.

The rearrangement links TRBV6-1 to TRBJ2-7, with D perhaps TRBD2 (5 bases). CDR1 and CDR2 from the germline V gene are MNHNS and SASEGT. With 3 bases removed from V and 9 bases from J, the gap between germline ends came to 18 bases. The CDR3 is 14 residues long. In DNA, the CDR3 is TGTGCCAGCAGTGATCAGGCGAGGACTGAGGGGCAGTACTTC. It yields the protein CASSDQARTEGQYF.

The gene calls are TRBV10-3 and TRBJ2-3, with TRBD2 identical over 9 bases. CDR1 and CDR2 from the germline V gene are ENHRY and SYGVKD. The CDR3 spans 16 residues. With 6 bases clipped from V and 0 bases from J, the junction kept 7 bases outside the gene matches. The CDR3 loop is CAISSSGGTSTDTQYF. In nucleotides, the CDR3 is TGTGCCATCAGCTCGAGCGGGGGGACTAGCACAGATACGCAGTATTTT.

A few counts support this clone. The chain links TRBV9 to TRBJ1-1; no clear D gene. The CDR3 runs to 15 residues. CDR1 is SGDLS, CDR2 YYNGEE, per germline. Trimming removed 0 bases from V and 2 bases from J, with 11 bases in between. The CDR3 sequence: CASSVEWEGNTEAFF. The CDR3, as DNA: TGTGCCAGCAGCGTAGAATGGGAGGGAAACACTGAAGCTTTCTTT.

The chain links TRBV6-5 to TRBJ2-1; TRBD2 aligns across 13 bases. Unmatched junction bases numbered 5, after V lost 5 bases and J lost 7 bases. From germline, CDR1 is MNHEY and CDR2 SVGAGI. CDR3 length: 15 amino acids. CDR3 bases: TGTGCCAGCAGTCGAGGGACTAGCGGGGTGAATGAGCAGTTCTTC. This codes for CASSRGTSGVNEQFF.